The 14 T cell receptor beta chains below were found in one sample sequenced in a study of T cells after yellow fever vaccination. TCRdb fed the 5' RACE reads into MiXCR, producing one record per CDR3 protein. The sample comprises 450,000 to 650,000 distinct CDR3 sequences, roughly 14% of which are singletons, and about 14% rests with the top ten. Specimen: PBMCs, collected on the day of the yellow fever booster vaccination. These receptors came from a man in his thirties or forties who received the YFV17D yellow fever vaccine.

Details on this clonotype: An end of the junction does not agree with germline; a read error may underlie this. The chain uses TRBV11-3 and TRBJ2-1; possibly TRBD1 or TRBD2 for D (5 bases each). The CDR3 consists of 15 residues. CDR1 SGHNT and CDR2 YENEEA come from the germline V gene. The CDR3 sequence is CASSSGRGSYNELFF. The CDR3 DNA reads TGTGCCAGCAGCTCGGGACGGGGCTCCTACAATGAGCTGTTCTTC.

The gene calls are TRBV7-2 and TRBJ2-1; 7 nucleotides line up with TRBD2. From germline, CDR1 is SGHTA and CDR2 FQGNSA. This CDR3 region has 14 residues. Losses at the gene ends were 3 bases for V and 9 bases for J; bases not matched to a gene: 8. The CDR3 nucleotides are TGTACCAGCAGCTTCTCGTGGAGGGAGGGTGAGCAGTTCTTC. This encodes CTSSFSWREGEQFF.

This clonotype was counted ten times or more. The chain couples TRBV11-1 to TRBJ2-1; 7 bases match TRBD2. CDR1 and CDR2 (germline): SGHAT, FQDESV (reference sequence). Trimming at V came to 2 bases and at J to 5 bases, leaving 9 bases not matched to a gene. The CDR3 contains 16 residues. The CDR3 spells CASSLLAAPPDNEQFF. Here the CDR3 DNA reads TGTGCCAGCAGCTTACTAGCGGCGCCTCCTGACAATGAGCAGTTCTTC.

V gene TRBV5-1 combines with J gene TRBJ2-5; 12 nucleotides align to TRBD2. V was clipped by 2 bases and J by 1 base; unmatched bases: 3. Germline V gene sequence: CDR1 SGHRS, CDR2 YFSETQ. The CDR3 loop spans 16 amino acids. The CDR3 DNA reads as TGCGCCAGCAGCTTTACTAGCGGGAGGATCCAAGAGACCCAGTACTTC. It is translated as CASSFTSGRIQETQYF.

The J gene is TRBJ2-7, the V gene TRBV20-1; D possibly uses TRBD1 or TRBD2 (5 bases each). CDR1 and CDR2 (germline): DFQATT, SNEGSKA (reference sequence). The CDR3 covers 14 residues. The V end lost 2 bases, the J end lost 3 bases, and 14 bases lay between the germline ends. Written as DNA, the CDR3 is TGCAGTGCTAGAAGGGGAGCTAGCATCTACGAGCAGTACTTC. As protein: CSARRGASIYEQYF.

The DNA for the CDR3 is TGCAGTGCTAGACCCCGACTTGGGACAAGCGGGTATGAGCAGTTCTTC. This sequence encodes CSARPRLGTSGYEQFF. V usage is TRBV20-1 and J usage is TRBJ2-1, with D perhaps assigned TRBD1 or TRBD2 (6 bases each). With 2 bases removed from V and 8 bases from J, the gap between germline ends came to 22 bases. Germline V gives CDR1 DFQATT, CDR2 SNEGSKA (reference sequence). This CDR3 has 16 amino acids.

A few counts support this clonotype. The genes are TRBV7-2 and TRBJ2-3, with 11 bases fitting TRBD2. This CDR3 spans 15 amino acids. With 5 bases clipped from V and 4 bases from J, the junction kept 5 bases outside the gene matches. The germline CDR1 and CDR2 sequences are SGHTA and FQGNSA. Here the CDR3 reads CASSRSGRAPDTQYF. The CDR3 nucleotides read TGTGCCAGCAGCCGTAGCGGGAGGGCCCCAGATACGCAGTATTTT.

This clonotype has just a few counts. The chain uses TRBV28 and TRBJ2-5, with D maybe TRBD2 (6 bases). Germline values: CDR1 MDHEN, CDR2 SYDVKM. The CDR3 is made up of 12 amino acids. Trimming pared 11 bases from V and 5 bases from J, leaving 15 bases between. The chain's CDR3 is CAGSGGKETQYF. In nucleotides, the CDR3 is TGTGCCGGTTCCGGGGGTAAGGAGACCCAGTACTTC.

This clonotype appeared many times. V and J are TRBV29-1 and TRBJ2-7; 8 positions match TRBD1. This CDR3 region has 12 residues. The J segment lost 6 bases and the V segment lost 4 bases, leaving 5 bases of the junction unmatched. Germline V lookup: CDR1 SQVTM, CDR2 ANQGSEA. The CDR3 nucleotides read TGCAGCGTTGGCGGGACAGGAGCCGAGCAGTACTTC. Translated: CSVGGTGAEQYF.

At least ten counts were recorded for this clonotype. The gene calls are TRBV18 and TRBJ1-1, with a possible D match to TRBD1 (6 bases). CDR3 length: 13 residues. Germline V gene data show CDR1 as KGHSH and CDR2 as LQKENI. V was clipped by 9 bases and J by 2 bases, with 13 bases between them. CDR3 coding DNA: TGTGCCAGTTTGGACAGCCTAAACACTGAAGCTTTCTTT. Its protein product is CASLDSLNTEAFF.

A few counts support this clonotype. This sequence joins TRBV12-3 or TRBV12-4 and TRBJ1-2, with D possibly matching TRBD1 (5 bases). Trimming pared 2 bases from V and 4 bases from J, leaving 17 bases between. The CDR3 has 16 amino acids. This CDR3 reads CASSLTSRERVYGYTF. The CDR3, as DNA: TGTGCCAGCAGTTTAACCTCCAGGGAAAGGGTCTATGGCTACACCTTC.

This clonotype was observed a few times. J is TRBJ2-7 and V is TRBV12-3 or TRBV12-4; 8 bases line up with TRBD1. Trimming cost V 5 bases and J 2 bases; bases outside gene matches: 8. The CDR3 has 15 amino acids. CDR3 nucleotides: TGTGCCAGCAGTCAGGGGGCGACCCCGGCCTACGAGCAGTACTTC. It encodes CASSQGATPAYEQYF.

The rearrangement uses TRBV11-2 and TRBJ2-7; 8 bases align to TRBD1. V shed 5 bases, J shed 3 bases, and the junction held 6 bases outside the gene matches. The CDR3 spans 14 residues. CDR1 is SGHAT, CDR2 FQNNGV, per germline. The CDR3 DNA reads as TGTGCCAGCAGCACTGTGGACAGGGACTACGAGCAGTACTTC. It yields the protein CASSTVDRDYEQYF.

J is TRBJ1-1 and V is TRBV7-6; D not certain. Germline V gene lookup returns CDR1 SGHVS and CDR2 FNYEAQ. The CDR3 is 14 residues long. V dropped 6 bases and J dropped 1 base, with 12 bases sitting between them. CDR3 residues: CASSVLRGNTEAFF. The DNA for the CDR3 is TGTGCCAGCAGTGTTCTAAGAGGGAACACTGAAGCTTTCTTT. Complete variable domain (other parts from reference TRBV7-6 and TRBJ1-1): GAGVSQSPRYKVTKRGQDVALRCDPISGHVSLYWYRQALGQGPEFLTYFNYEAQQDKSGLPNDRFSAERPEGSISTLTIQRTEQRDSAMYRCASSVLRGNTEAFFGQGTRLTVV.